This section outlines one TCR beta chain sequence together with its context. The sample originates from a study of blood T cell repertoires in COVID-19. Study at large: Sources were T cells, B-cell-depleted T cells, or PBMCs; the material itself was cDNA or gDNA.

Participants reported their clinical history, and cohort assignment relied on those reports. Recovered status in Cohort 3 required two negative PCRs, clearance, or symptom resolution. CDR1 MNHNY and CDR2 SVGAGI come from the germline V gene (reference sequence). The V end was cut by 2 bases, the J end by 6 bases, with 14 bases between. The CDR3 length is 15 residues. Repertoires were generated with immunoSEQ multiplex PCR, while TCRdb's copy carries only in-frame clones and drops some. The profile shows over 250,000 clones, 80% to 90% of them singletons. This TCR derives from a woman aged 18-35 years who had recovered from COVID-19. The material sequenced was PBMCs or T cells enriched from blood (not recorded which). The rearrangement uses TRBV6-6 and TRBJ2-1; TRBD2 is a possible D gene (6 bases). The CDR3 sequence is CASSYPTAGINEQFF. In DNA, the CDR3 is TGTGCCAGCAGTTACCCGACGGCGGGGATCAATGAGCAGTTCTTC.